The 12 T cell receptor beta chains below were found in one sample sequenced in a study of regulatory T cells in long-lasting Graves disease listed by TCRdb under 2021. The library relied on multiplex PCR. Sequencer: Illumina HiSeq 4000. CDR3 regions were amplified by Arm-PCR with iRepertoire HTBI primers to construct TCR beta libraries. TCRdb cleaned the public reads at Q25 with fastp, built clones with MiXCR and kept in-frame beta chains. Every CDR3 protein is listed once, alongside the most common genes and DNA of its rows. The sample profile shows 500,000 to 700,000 distinct CDR3 sequences; roughly 30% of them were found once. The ten largest make up roughly 41% of the sample. The label giving this sample's time point can be read as: persistent/refractory GD, antithyroid drugs over 5 years with positive TRAb. For both TCR sequencing and RNA sequencing, RNA was extracted from PBMCs using TRIzol.

The sample here was peripheral blood mononuclear cells (PBMCs), taken when the disease was refractory, from a patient treated with antithyroid drugs. The receptors come from a female donor with Graves disease.

This clonotype was picked up a small number of times. V gene TRBV6-1 combines with J gene TRBJ1-2; D remains ambiguous. There are 13 residues in the CDR3. CDR1 and CDR2 from the germline V gene are MNHNS and SASEGT. Trimming left V 5 bases short and J 4 bases short, with 11 bases between. The CDR3 is CASSLIPTYGYTF. CDR3 DNA: TGTGCCAGCAGTCTGATTCCAACCTATGGCTACACCTTC.

This clonotype was recorded at least ten times. This sequence joins TRBV6-1 and TRBJ2-7; perhaps TRBD1 as D (5 bases). This CDR3 spans 14 amino acids. Looked up from germline, CDR1 is MNHNS and CDR2 is SASEGT. V lost 6 bases to trimming and J lost 4 bases, with 16 bases between them. Here the CDR3 DNA reads TGTGCCAGCAGACCTCTCGACAGCTCATACGAGCAGTACTTC. It specifies CASRPLDSSYEQYF.

The count of this clonotype is one. The chain couples TRBV6-2 or TRBV6-3 to TRBJ1-2; 7 positions match TRBD1. J lost 8 bases, V lost 6 bases, and 12 bases had no gene match. Germline CDR1 MNHEY, CDR2 SVGEGT. The CDR3 extends over 14 amino acids. For the CDR3, the DNA is TGTGCCAGCAGCGAGCCTACAGGGGTGGGGGGCTACACCTTC. Translating it yields CASSEPTGVGGYTF.

The J gene is TRBJ2-2, the V gene TRBV6-4, with a possible D match to TRBD2 (6 bases). V shed 4 bases and J shed 2 bases, with 14 bases lying between them. The CDR3 runs to 16 residues. Germline-derived CDR1 and CDR2 are MRHNA and SNTAGT. The CDR3 DNA follows: TGTGCCAGCAGTGTAGTAGTAGCGGTTAACACCGGGGAGCTGTTTTTT. As protein: CASSVVVAVNTGELFF.

This clonotype turned up a few times. The chain is built from TRBV20-1 and TRBJ1-1; D gene unclear. With 1 base removed from V and 6 bases from J, the gap between germline ends came to 12 bases. The CDR3 length is 13 residues. CDR1 is DFQATT and CDR2 is SNEGSKA in the germline V gene (reference sequence). The CDR3: CSARVFVGAEAFF. The CDR3 nucleotides read TGCAGTGCTAGAGTGTTCGTGGGTGCTGAAGCTTTCTTT.

Only one count was recorded for this clonotype. Mismatch with germline at one junction end may stem from a read error. The chain is built from TRBV28 and TRBJ2-7; tentative D call: TRBD2 (6 bases). Per germline, CDR1 MDHEN and CDR2 SYDVKM. The CDR3 sequence is 15 residues long. CDR3 bases: TGTGCCAGCAGTTTATTCGGCGGGATGGTCTACGAGCAGTGCTTC. Its translation is CASSLFGGMVYEQCF. Based on the CDR3 plus reference TRBV28 and TRBJ2-7, the full variable domain is DVKVTQSSRYLVKRTGEKVFLECVQDMDHENMFWYRQDPGLGLRLIYFSYDVKMKEKGDIPEGYSVSREKKERFSLILESASTNQTSMYLCASSLFGGMVYEQCFGPGTRLTVT.

In the case of this clonotype: Because it lacks the conserved phenylalanine or tryptophan at the end, this CDR3 is likely a read error. This rearrangement joins TRBV5-1 to TRBJ1-1, with a possible D match to TRBD1 (6 bases). The CDR3 contains 14 residues. Germline CDR1 reads SGHRS; CDR2 reads YFSETQ. Trimming removed 4 bases at V and 4 bases at J, with 14 bases between. For the CDR3, the DNA is TGCGCCAGCAGCCAAACAGGGTCGGGCACTGAAGCTTTCCTT. This sequence encodes CASSQTGSGTEAFL.

Many counts were recorded for this clonotype. The rearrangement links TRBV2 to TRBJ1-1; D is possibly TRBD1 (6 bases). Trimming took 6 bases from V and 3 from J, leaving 14 bases between them. Germline CDR1 is SNHLY and CDR2 is FYNNEI. The CDR3 contains 14 residues. The CDR3 nucleotides read TGTGCCAGCAGGGGGTTGAGGGGGGACACTGAAGCTTTCTTT. Its translation: CASRGLRGDTEAFF. Together with reference TRBV2 and TRBJ1-1, the CDR3 gives the full variable domain: EPEVTQTPSHQVTQMGQEVILRCVPISNHLYFYWYRQILGQKVEFLVSFYNNEISEKSEIFDDQFSVERPDGSNFTLKIRSTKLEDSAMYFCASRGLRGDTEAFFGQGTRLTVV.

In this sample, this clonotype turned up a few times. V usage is TRBV9 and J usage is TRBJ2-7; TRBD2 matches 13 bases. Germline loops: CDR1 SGDLS, CDR2 YYNGEE. The V and J ends lost 0 bases and 5 bases, in that order; junction bases with no gene match: 2. This CDR3 has 15 amino acids. The CDR3 DNA reads as TGTGCCAGCAGCGTAGGGACTAGCGGGAGCCACGAGCAGTACTTC. Translation: CASSVGTSGSHEQYF.

This clonotype was counted once. This CDR3 reads CASSVRQGYNSPLHF. CDR3 sequence (DNA): TGTGCCAGCAGTGTTCGGCAGGGCTATAATTCACCCCTCCACTTT. The gene calls are TRBV6-4 and TRBJ1-6, with D perhaps matching TRBD1 (5 bases). The CDR3 loop spans 15 amino acids. The V end was cut by 4 bases, the J end by 3 bases, with 10 bases between. Per the germline V gene, CDR1 is MRHNA and CDR2 is SNTAGT.

The CDR3 loop reads CASSFAVSPLHF. The CDR3 DNA reads as TGTGCCAGCAGCTTTGCGGTTTCACCCCTCCACTTT. The V and J genes are TRBV5-6 and TRBJ1-6; no clear D gene. The V end lost 2 bases, the J end lost 9 bases, and 6 bases lay between the germline ends. The CDR3 totals 12 residues. Per germline, CDR1 SGHDT and CDR2 YYEEEE.

The gene calls are TRBV10-1 and TRBJ2-2; D possibly corresponds to TRBD1 (8 bases). The CDR3 covers 15 residues. In germline, CDR1 is WNHNN, CDR2 SYGVQD (reference sequence). V was shortened by 6 bases and J by 2 bases, with 13 bases between the two germline ends. CDR3 coding DNA: TGCGCCAGCAGGACAGGGGAGGGAAACACCGGGGAGCTGTTTTTT. Amino acid sequence: CASRTGEGNTGELFF.